Following are 15 T cell receptor beta chains from one sample sequenced in a study of T-cell memory formation after mild COVID-19 (dated by TCRdb to the early 2020s). Library preparation was by 5' RACE. This sample was sequenced with an Illumina NovaSeq 6000. TCRdb reran the public reads through fastp at Q25 and MiXCR, keeping productive beta chains. Entries that share a CDR3 protein sequence are merged under the most common genes and DNA. Present in this sample are under 300,000 distinct CDR3 sequences, 7.5% to 10% of which were seen just once. Of the sample, 22% falls within the top ten clones. The sequencing sample was made of PBMCs or a T cell subset sorted from them (not recorded which). All receptors derive from a young man who had mild COVID-19 (a few samples of this study predate the infection). The sample titles of this study are shuffled in the database, so cell type and time point are left out; the donor was told from shared clones.

In this sample, this clonotype turned up many times. V gene TRBV12-3 or TRBV12-4 combines with J gene TRBJ2-2; D might be TRBD2 (6 bases). The V end lost 5 bases, the J end lost 8 bases, and 9 bases lay between the germline ends. The CDR3 has 12 residues. The CDR3 sequence: CASSPGSGELFF. Written as DNA, the CDR3 is TGTGCCAGCAGTCCCGGGAGTGGGGAGCTGTTTTTT.

The chain recombines TRBV11-2 with TRBJ2-7, with D perhaps TRBD1 or TRBD2 (6 bases each). The CDR3 totals 15 residues. V lost 5 bases, J lost 5 bases, and 19 bases lay in between. Germline values: CDR1 SGHAT, CDR2 FQNNGV. In DNA form, the CDR3 reads TGTGCCAGCAGCCTGGAGACAGGAGGGTTCCACGAGCAGTACGTC. This sequence encodes CASSLETGGFHEQYV.

This clonotype was counted only a few times. The V gene is TRBV7-8, the J gene TRBJ1-5; TRBD1 matches at 7 bases. CDR1 and CDR2 from the germline V gene are SGHVS and FQNEAQ. The CDR3 sequence is 14 residues long. V dropped 5 bases and J dropped 4; count of bases not matched to a gene: 5. CDR3 DNA: TGTGCCAGCAGCACGGGACAGCCGAATCAGCCCCAGCATTTT. Translating it yields CASSTGQPNQPQHF.

This clonotype has just a few counts. The rearrangement joins TRBV6-6 to TRBJ2-7; 7 nucleotides agree with TRBD1. Germline loops: CDR1 MNHNY, CDR2 SVGAGI (reference sequence). The CDR3 is 14 residues long. J was trimmed by 2 bases and V by 7 bases; bases with no gene match: 8. The CDR3 here is CASTKSGQAYEQYV. As DNA, the CDR3 is TGTGCCAGCACTAAATCCGGACAGGCCTACGAGCAGTACGTC.

This clonotype was recorded many times. This chain connects TRBV5-1 to TRBJ2-2; possible D gene TRBD1, 5 bases. This CDR3 region has 15 residues. Germline CDR1 and CDR2: SGHRS and YFSETQ. V dropped 0 bases and J dropped 3 bases, with 9 bases sitting between them. CDR3 amino acids: CASSLAGPDTGELFF. The DNA of the CDR3 is TGCGCCAGCAGCTTGGCAGGGCCCGACACCGGGGAGCTGTTTTTT.

V and J are TRBV7-3 and TRBJ2-3; D is ambiguous. Per the germline V gene, CDR1 is SGHTA and CDR2 is FQGTGA. The CDR3 covers 14 residues. V lost 1 base, J lost 0 bases, and 5 bases lay in between. CDR3 bases: TGTGCCAGCAGCTTAATCCCTAGCACAGATACGCAGTATTTT. Translating it yields CASSLIPSTDTQYF. Using reference TRBV7-3 and TRBJ2-3 for the parts outside the CDR3, the full variable domain is GAGVSQTPSNKVTEKGKYVELRCDPISGHTALYWYRQSLGQGPEFLIYFQGTGAADDSGLPNDRFFAVRPEGSVSTLKIQRTERGDSAVYLCASSLIPSTDTQYFGPGTRLTVL.

Only a few counts were recorded for this clonotype. The CDR3 region is CASSDYGANYGYTF. The DNA for the CDR3 is TGTGCCAGCAGCGATTACGGAGCTAACTATGGCTACACCTTC. The rearrangement uses TRBV7-2 and TRBJ1-2, with D unclear. CDR1 is SGHTA, CDR2 FQGNSA, per germline. Trimming stripped 5 bases from V and 0 bases from J, with 10 bases between. The CDR3 length is 14 residues.

This clonotype came up a few times. V is TRBV3-1 and J is TRBJ1-1; no firm D call. Germline CDR1 and CDR2: LGHDT and YNNKEL (reference sequence). The germline V and J ends were trimmed by 3 bases and 4 bases, with 9 bases remaining between them. This CDR3 is 13 amino acids long. CDR3 residues: CASSHDGLTEAFF. In DNA form, the CDR3 reads TGTGCCAGCAGCCATGACGGGCTCACTGAAGCTTTCTTT. Combining the CDR3 with reference TRBV3-1 and TRBJ1-1 gives the whole variable domain DTAVSQTPKYLVTQMGNDKSIKCEQNLGHDTMYWYKQDSKKFLKIMFSYNNKELIINETVPNRFSPKSPDKAHLNLHINSLELGDSAVYFCASSHDGLTEAFFGQGTRLTVV.

This clonotype was detected a few times. The chain links TRBV5-1 to TRBJ2-7; maybe TRBD2 (6 bases). Germline CDR1 SGHRS, CDR2 YFSETQ. This CDR3 has 14 amino acids. V lost 4 bases and J lost 5, with 16 bases in between. CDR3 loop: CASSLLPRGNEQYF. CDR3 in DNA: TGCGCCAGCAGCCTCCTCCCCCGGGGGAACGAGCAGTACTTC.

Turning to this clonotype: The junction shows a germline mismatch at one end, possibly a read error. This rearrangement joins TRBV4-1 to TRBJ1-3; weak D call: TRBD1 (5 bases). Per the germline V gene, CDR1 is MGHRA and CDR2 is YSYEKL. The CDR3 spans 16 residues. CDR3 protein: CASRQVGVDSGNTIYF. CDR3 DNA: TGCGCCAGCAGACAAGTGGGGGTGGACTCTGGAAACACCATATATTTT.

This clonotype was observed many times. The chain has TRBV20-1 and TRBJ2-5; D is perhaps TRBD2 (6 bases). The CDR3 runs to 15 residues. CDR1 and CDR2 (germline): DFQATT, SNEGSKA (reference sequence). V was shortened by 2 bases and J by 3 bases, with 16 bases between the two germline ends. The CDR3 coding sequence is TGCAGTGCTAGAAGAGCTGCGGGGCGGGAAGAGACCCAGTACTTC. This encodes CSARRAAGREETQYF.

J is TRBJ1-2 and V is TRBV20-1; 10 positions match TRBD1. The CDR3 has 16 amino acids. The V gene's germline CDR1 is DFQATT and CDR2 SNEGSKA (reference sequence). V gave up 0 bases and J gave up 1 base; unmatched junction bases: 5. As DNA, the CDR3 is TGCAGTGCTAGAGAAACCGGGACAGGGGATAACTATGGCTACACCTTC. Encoded protein: CSARETGTGDNYGYTF.

This clonotype has ten or more counts. This chain links TRBV25-1 with TRBJ2-5; no reliable D call. Trimming stripped 2 bases from V and 4 bases from J, with 2 bases between. Germline V lookup: CDR1 MGHDK, CDR2 SYGVNS. This CDR3 contains 11 residues. The CDR3 coding sequence is TGTGCCAGCAGTGAAGGAGAGACCCAGTACTTC. It encodes CASSEGETQYF.

The chain uses TRBV6-2 or TRBV6-3 and TRBJ2-1, with D maybe TRBD2 (7 bases). The V and J ends lost 5 bases and 5 bases respectively, with 22 bases between them. This CDR3 is built from 17 residues. Germline V gene lookup returns CDR1 MNHEY and CDR2 SVGEGT. The CDR3 nucleotides are TGTGCCAGCAGTGTCATGTGGGGGGGCGCCGCGAACAATGAGCAGTTCTTC. Its translation is CASSVMWGGAANNEQFF.

This chain links TRBV7-6 with TRBJ2-7; D may be TRBD1 (6 bases). Germline values: CDR1 SGHVS, CDR2 FNYEAQ. The CDR3 spans 14 residues. The germline V and J ends were trimmed by 3 bases and 0 bases, with 9 bases remaining between them. The CDR3 loop is CASSFAGASYEQYV. CDR3 nucleotides: TGTGCCAGCAGCTTTGCAGGGGCCTCCTACGAGCAGTACGTC.